This T cell receptor beta chain was profiled in a study of T cell repertoires in cytomegalovirus infection. Whole-study results and caveats: Across the ex vivo response, the dominant clonotypes were HLA-C-restricted CMV-specific TCR beta clonotypes. CMV carriers with the relevant HLA were identified by cumulative public TCR beta family frequency.

For this clonotype: Its matching antigen is unknown.

V was trimmed by 10 bases and J by 1 base, leaving 10 bases between them. The CDR3 contains 12 residues. Germline CDR1 reads SNHLY; CDR2 reads FYNNEI. TCRdb ran MiXCR on the reads and lists one entry per CDR3 protein. The data contain hundreds of thousands of distinct CDR3 sequences, 24% of them singletons. This sequence joins TRBV2 and TRBJ1-1; a possible D gene is TRBD1 (5 bases). This clonotype originated in a human donor in good health (CMV status not recorded). Some clones in this sample may be carry-over from other donors' samples. Sequencing was carried out using CD8+ T cells from PBMCs. This CDR3 reads CAIPDRNTEAFF. In nucleotides, the CDR3 is TGTGCCATACCCGACAGGAACACTGAAGCTTTCTTT.